This T cell receptor beta chain came from a study of beta chain features in type 1 diabetes. General study points: Type 1 diabetes patients had VDJ junctions that carried fewer insertions and more deletions.

About this clone itself: Its target is not known. The same CDR3 is also encoded by other DNA sequences in this sample.

V lost 0 bases to trimming and J lost 2 bases, with 5 bases between them. The germline V gene has CDR1 SGDLS and CDR2 YYNGEE. The CDR3 covers 13 residues. Expressed TCRB transcripts got sequenced, as all isolated RNA was reverse transcribed. Some clones are missing from TCRdb's copy, which holds only in-frame ones; the method was immunoSEQ multiplex PCR. The sample records 850,000 to 900,000 clones, roughly 15% being singletons. The sequence came from a woman between 18 and 30 years old in good health. The chain uses TRBV9 and TRBJ1-2, with D uncertain. Input material: naive CD4+ T cells from blood. DNA for the CDR3: TGTGCCAGCAGCGTAGACGCAAACTATGGCTACACCTTC. Translation gives CASSVDANYGYTF.